The T cell receptor beta chain described here comes from a study of cytomegalovirus exposure and HLA in healthy donors. Study overall: Most donors, just over 80% of approximately 400 genotyped, fell in the Caucasian-associated ancestry cluster. Notes on the study in general: As immune exposure information, only CMV serostatus was available.

The primer mix had 60 Vbeta and 13 Jbeta primers. Clones were read by immunoSEQ multiplex PCR, and TCRdb kept only the in-frame ones, dropping some. Of approximately 180,000 clones detected, about 13% appear once; the ten largest clones hold about 7.8%. Nominal health characterized the donors when sampled, though unrecorded immune exposures were likely. The CDR3 spans 17 residues. Unmatched junction bases numbered 5, after V lost 3 bases and J lost 5 bases. The V gene's germline CDR1 is MGHDK and CDR2 SYGVNS. Concerning this clone itself: What it binds is not known.

The sequenced sample consisted of PBMCs. The sequence was collected from a man in his fifties or sixties in good health and CMV-seropositive. V gene TRBV25-1 combines with J gene TRBJ2-1; 15 bases agree with TRBD2. The CDR3 bases are TGTGCCAGCAGTGACCCCGGACTAGCGGGGGGGCACAATGAGCAGTTCTTC. Its translation is CASSDPGLAGGHNEQFF.